The 27 T cell receptor beta chains given below trace back to one sample, sequenced in a study of T cell repertoires in cytomegalovirus infection (dated 2019 in TCRdb). Instrument on record: Illumina HiSeq 1500. TCRdb applied fastp at Q25 and MiXCR to the public reads, then kept only in-frame beta chains. A single entry per CDR3 protein holds the most common genes and DNA from its merged rows. Counted in this sample were some 150,000 distinct CDR3 sequences; roughly 32% of them appeared once. Around half of the sample rests with the top ten. No antigen has been assigned to these receptors. Read against the paper, the sample's treatment or condition label means: in vitro stimulation with specific CMV peptide epitopes to enrich CMV-specific T cells. Here the sequenced sample was CD8+ T cells from cultured PBMCs, taken from culture after CMV antigen stimulation. These receptors all stem from a human donor in good health (CMV status not recorded). Some clones in this sample may be carry-over from other donors' samples.

Points on this clonotype: This clone may be a read error of a much larger clone one base away. The chain carries TRBV7-8 and TRBJ2-2, with D hard to call. The CDR3 length is 14 residues. The ends were cut back, 0 bases at V and 3 bases at J, with 5 bases in the middle. Germline CDR1 is SGHVS and CDR2 is FQNEAQ. The CDR3 loop reads CASSLALYTGELFF. The CDR3 DNA reads as TGTGCCAGCAGCTTAGCCCTATACACCGGGGAGCTGTTTTTT.

Many counts were recorded for this clonotype. The V and J genes are TRBV7-9 and TRBJ2-7, with a weak D call TRBD1 (5 bases). V gave up 5 bases and J gave up 3 bases, with 17 bases separating them. CDR3 length: 15 residues. CDR1 and CDR2 (germline): SEHNR, FQNEAQ (reference sequence). DNA for the CDR3: TGTGCCAGCAGCCAACAGACAGCTATGATCTACGAGCAGTACTTC. It codes for CASSQQTAMIYEQYF.

This clonotype was detected a few times. This chain links TRBV10-3 with TRBJ2-1; D unresolved. V was cut by 0 bases and J by 1 base, with 10 bases left in between. The germline CDR1 and CDR2 sequences are ENHRY and SYGVKD. The CDR3 has 16 residues. CDR3 sequence reads: CAISESRQASYNEQFF. In DNA form, the CDR3 reads TGTGCCATCAGTGAGTCGCGGCAGGCATCCTACAATGAGCAGTTCTTC.

Only a few counts were recorded for this clonotype. The J gene is TRBJ1-1, the V gene TRBV19; no reliable D call. The V gene lost 6 bases and the J gene lost 3 bases, with 11 bases spanning the gap. This CDR3 is 13 amino acids long. Per germline, CDR1 LNHDA and CDR2 SQIVND (reference sequence). CDR3 sequence reads: CASSRGPDTEAFF. As DNA, the CDR3 is TGTGCCAGTAGCCGCGGTCCGGACACTGAAGCTTTCTTT.

V usage is TRBV6-8 and J usage is TRBJ1-5; TRBD1 agrees at 12 bases. This CDR3 is built from 15 residues. Germline loops: CDR1 MNHGY, CDR2 SAAAGT. V dropped 5 bases and J dropped 6; count of bases not matched to a gene: 5. The CDR3: CASSAGTGGFQPQHF. DNA for the CDR3: TGTGCCAGCAGTGCCGGGACAGGGGGCTTTCAGCCCCAGCATTTT.

This clonotype has ten or more counts. The rearrangement joins TRBV7-2 to TRBJ2-5; no clear D. The germline V gene encodes CDR1 SGHTA and CDR2 FQGNSA. V lost 5 bases and J 3 bases, leaving 4 bases between the germline ends. The CDR3 is 11 amino acids. The CDR3 sequence is CASSPKETQYF. The CDR3 nucleotides read TGTGCCAGCAGCCCAAAAGAGACCCAGTACTTC.

The chain employs TRBV6-2 or TRBV6-3 and TRBJ2-7; tentatively, D is TRBD1 (6 bases). Germline V CDR1 and CDR2: MNHEY, SVGEGT. CDR3 length: 13 amino acids. Deletions cut 3 bases from V and 3 bases from J, with 9 bases between. The DNA for the CDR3 is TGTGCCAGCAGTTATTACAGGGTCTACGAGCAGTACTTC. Translated, it gives CASSYYRVYEQYF.

The chain combines TRBV11-2 with TRBJ2-5; D may be TRBD2 (5 bases). The V gene lost 0 bases and the J gene lost 4 bases, with 12 bases spanning the gap. The CDR3 sequence is 15 residues long. The germline V gene has CDR1 SGHAT and CDR2 FQNNGV. CDR3 protein: CASSLEVGVGETQYF. The CDR3 DNA is TGTGCCAGCAGCTTAGAGGTCGGGGTAGGAGAGACCCAGTACTTC.

The chain uses TRBV6-6 and TRBJ2-1; 8 nucleotides match TRBD2. This CDR3 has 14 amino acids. The V and J ends lost 5 bases and 6 bases, in that order; junction bases with no gene match: 6. Germline CDR1 MNHNY, CDR2 SVGAGI (reference sequence). CDR3 region: CASSPREGGNEQFF. The CDR3 nucleotides read TGTGCCAGCAGTCCCCGGGAGGGAGGCAATGAGCAGTTCTTC.

This clonotype was recorded a few times. V gene TRBV12-3 or TRBV12-4 combines with J gene TRBJ2-7; 9 positions agree with TRBD1. Germline trimming cut 5 bases from V and 3 bases from J; bases unmatched to any gene: 8. This CDR3 comprises 15 residues. CDR3 bases: TGTGCCAGCAGTGGGACAGGGCGCGATTACTACGAGCAGTACTTC. Residues: CASSGTGRDYYEQYF.

This clonotype was observed a single time. The rearrangement uses TRBV12-3 or TRBV12-4 and TRBJ1-4; no definite D call. The CDR3 has 13 residues. With 2 bases removed from V and 7 bases from J, the gap between germline ends came to 8 bases. Here the CDR3 reads CASSLSVGEKLFF. The CDR3, as DNA: TGTGCCAGCAGTTTATCGGTGGGTGAAAAACTGTTTTTT.

The CDR3 bases are TGTGCCAGCACCCCATCGGAGAGTTATAATTCACCCCTCCACTTT. Translation gives CASTPSESYNSPLHF. The chain couples TRBV2 to TRBJ1-6, with D unresolved. V shed 7 bases and J shed 4 bases, with 14 bases lying between them. Germline V gives CDR1 SNHLY, CDR2 FYNNEI. This CDR3 is built from 15 residues. Combining the CDR3 with reference TRBV2 and TRBJ1-6 gives the whole variable domain EPEVTQTPSHQVTQMGQEVILRCVPISNHLYFYWYRQILGQKVEFLVSFYNNEISEKSEIFDDQFSVERPDGSNFTLKIRSTKLEDSAMYFCASTPSESYNSPLHFGNGTRLTVT.

This clonotype was counted ten times or more. The V call is TRBV19, the J call TRBJ2-3; D could derive from TRBD1 or TRBD2 (5 bases each). V gave up 8 bases and J gave up 5 bases, with 11 bases separating them. The CDR3 runs 12 residues. Germline loops: CDR1 LNHDA, CDR2 SQIVND (reference sequence). The chain's CDR3 is CASGGWIDTQYF. As DNA, the CDR3 is TGTGCCAGTGGGGGATGGATAGATACGCAGTATTTT.

This clonotype was detected only a few times. The chain joins TRBV5-1 to TRBJ1-2; maybe TRBD1 (5 bases). The CDR3 has 14 amino acids. Germline CDR1 reads SGHRS; CDR2 reads YFSETQ. Deletions cut 4 bases from V and 3 bases from J, with 13 bases between. CDR3: CASSGDRDYYGYTF. The CDR3 region has the DNA TGCGCCAGCAGCGGAGACAGAGACTACTATGGCTACACCTTC.

Many counts were recorded for this clonotype. The chain carries TRBV6-4 and TRBJ2-3; TRBD2 agrees at 12 bases. This CDR3 has 16 residues. From germline, CDR1 is MRHNA and CDR2 SNTAGT. J gave up 3 bases and V 4 bases, and 5 bases lay outside the gene matches. The chain's CDR3 is CASSALAGGPTDTQYF. The CDR3 nucleotides are TGTGCCAGCAGTGCCCTAGCGGGGGGGCCGACAGATACGCAGTATTTT.

This clonotype turned up a few times. J is TRBJ2-3 and V is TRBV7-9; 13 positions match TRBD2. Looked up from germline, CDR1 is SEHNR and CDR2 is FQNEAQ (reference sequence). CDR3 length: 18 amino acids. The V and J ends lost 7 bases and 5 bases, in that order; junction bases with no gene match: 15. The CDR3 here is CASNLPPGLAGAGDTQYF. The CDR3 nucleotides are TGTGCCAGCAATCTCCCTCCCGGACTAGCGGGGGCTGGAGATACGCAGTATTTT.

This clonotype was seen a few times. The chain joins TRBV11-2 to TRBJ2-1; TRBD2 matches at 10 bases. V dropped 3 bases and J dropped 8; count of bases not matched to a gene: 7. The CDR3 is 15 residues long. CDR1 is SGHAT and CDR2 is FQNNGV in the germline V gene. In DNA form, the CDR3 reads TGTGCCAGCAGCTTGGAGCGGGGGGGCGTCGATGAGCAGTTCTTC. Protein sequence: CASSLERGGVDEQFF.

This clonotype has more than one count but fewer than ten. The V call is TRBV12-3 or TRBV12-4, the J call TRBJ1-2; D is unresolved. The ends were cut back, 5 bases at V and 4 bases at J, with 11 bases in the middle. The CDR3 is 13 amino acids. The CDR3 nucleotides are TGTGCCAGCAGTCCCGGGCAGACCTATGGCTACACCTTC. Protein product: CASSPGQTYGYTF.

The chain has TRBV19 and TRBJ1-5; D unresolved. Germline V gene lookup returns CDR1 LNHDA and CDR2 SQIVND (reference sequence). V shed 4 bases and J shed 4 bases, with 8 bases lying between them. The CDR3 sequence is 13 residues long. The CDR3 sequence is CASSTYTNQPQHF. The CDR3 DNA follows: TGTGCCAGTAGTACGTACACGAATCAGCCCCAGCATTTT.

This clonotype was recorded only once. V gene TRBV12-3 or TRBV12-4 combines with J gene TRBJ2-4, with D uncertain. The V end was cut by 7 bases, the J end by 2 bases, with 12 bases between. The CDR3 length is 14 residues. The chain's CDR3 is CASTYAATKNIQYF. CDR3 coding DNA: TGTGCCAGCACTTACGCGGCAACCAAAAACATTCAGTACTTC.

J is TRBJ2-3 and V is TRBV4-1; D uncertain. Trimming removed 3 bases at V and 3 bases at J, with 7 bases between. Germline CDR1 is MGHRA and CDR2 is YSYEKL. The CDR3 spans 13 residues. This CDR3 reads CASSHGSTDTQYF. The DNA of the CDR3 is TGCGCCAGCAGCCACGGGTCGACAGATACGCAGTATTTT.

The chain links TRBV19 to TRBJ2-7, with TRBD1 as a possible D gene (6 bases). The V gene lost 3 bases and the J gene lost 1 base, with 7 bases spanning the gap. The CDR3 consists of 13 residues. Germline assignment: CDR1 LNHDA and CDR2 SQIVND (reference sequence). The CDR3 region is CASSIGQSYEQYF. CDR3 in DNA: TGTGCCAGTAGTATCGGACAGTCCTACGAGCAGTACTTC.

The V and J genes are TRBV7-3 and TRBJ2-1, with D possibly being TRBD2 (5 bases). This CDR3 has 13 amino acids. Looked up from germline, CDR1 is SGHTA and CDR2 is FQGTGA. V was shortened by 4 bases and J by 3 bases, with 7 bases between the two germline ends. The CDR3 DNA is TGTGCCAGCAGCTCCGGGGTCTACAATGAGCAGTTCTTC. Its protein is CASSSGVYNEQFF.

The CDR3 reads CASRPFGAADTQYF. The CDR3 region has the DNA TGTGCCAGCAGGCCCTTTGGGGCTGCGGATACGCAGTATTTT. The chain combines TRBV12-3 or TRBV12-4 with TRBJ2-3; D is possibly TRBD1 (5 bases). The V gene lost 6 bases and the J gene lost 6 bases, with 16 bases spanning the gap. CDR3 length: 14 amino acids.

This clonotype was observed a handful of times. The J gene is TRBJ2-7, the V gene TRBV4-1, with 7 bases that match TRBD1. Germline V CDR1 and CDR2: MGHRA, YSYEKL. CDR3 length equals 15 residues. The V segment lost 4 bases and the J segment 0 bases; nucleotides outside the gene matches: 6. The DNA of the CDR3 is TGCGCCAGCAGCCTCTGGACAGGACCCTCCTACGAGCAGTACTTC. This encodes CASSLWTGPSYEQYF.

The chain joins TRBV4-1 to TRBJ2-1, with no clear D. The length of the CDR3 is 13 residues. CDR1 is MGHRA, CDR2 YSYEKL, per germline. V was cut by 9 bases and J by 0 bases, with 9 bases left in between. DNA of the CDR3: TGCGCCAGTCAGGCAAGCTCCTACAATGAGCAGTTCTTC. Translation: CASQASSYNEQFF.

This rearrangement joins TRBV12-3 or TRBV12-4 to TRBJ2-1; 13 bases map to TRBD2. With 5 bases clipped from V and 8 bases from J, the junction kept 6 bases outside the gene matches. This CDR3 region has 15 residues. CDR3 DNA sequence: TGTGCCAGCAGTCCAACTAGCGGGGGGGGGCATGAGCAGTTCTTC. It encodes CASSPTSGGGHEQFF.